Following are 24 T cell receptor beta chains from one sample sequenced in a study of T cell responses to AZD1222 COVID-19 vaccine. Using immunoSEQ multiplex PCR, the repertoire was profiled, and TCRdb retains in-frame clones only, with some absent. In the table there are 140,000 to 150,000 clones, 85% to 95% of which are singletons. Material: peripheral blood, obtained on day 0 of AZD1222 vaccination. All receptors come from an adult in good health.

This clone was observed a handful of times. The V call is TRBV13, the J call TRBJ1-1; a possible D gene is TRBD1 (5 bases). Trimming removed 6 bases from V and 1 base from J, with 12 bases in between. The CDR3 totals 14 residues. The germline CDR1 and CDR2 sequences are PRHDT and FYEKMQ (reference sequence). Written as DNA, the CDR3 is TGTGCCAGCAGGCCGGCGGGGGAGAACACTGAAGCTTTCTTT. This codes for CASRPAGENTEAFF.

The chain uses TRBV19 and TRBJ1-1, with D maybe TRBD1 (6 bases). Germline values: CDR1 LNHDA, CDR2 SQIVND (reference sequence). The V end was cut by 6 bases, the J end by 6 bases, with 11 bases between. The CDR3 runs 12 residues. Here the CDR3 reads CASSARQAEAFF. CDR3 sequence (DNA): TGTGCCAGTAGCGCAAGACAGGCTGAAGCTTTCTTT.

The chain links TRBV28 to TRBJ2-1; D is perhaps TRBD2 (5 bases). The V and J ends lost 2 bases and 7 bases respectively, with 15 bases between them. Germline values: CDR1 MDHEN, CDR2 SYDVKM. The CDR3 runs 15 residues. This chain's CDR3 is CASSLIEGSGNEQFF. The CDR3 nucleotides are TGTGCCAGCAGTTTAATAGAGGGATCGGGAAATGAGCAGTTCTTC.

V and J are TRBV5-1 and TRBJ1-5; weak D call: TRBD1 (6 bases). Germline V gene data show CDR1 as SGHRS and CDR2 as YFSETQ. V was clipped by 0 bases and J by 0 bases, with 10 bases between them. The length of the CDR3 is 16 residues. The CDR3 DNA follows: TGCGCCAGCAGCTTGGAACCAGGGGATAGCAATCAGCCCCAGCATTTT. It encodes CASSLEPGDSNQPQHF.

V and J are TRBV7-7 and TRBJ1-3; D call uncertain. CDR1 is SSHAT, CDR2 FNYEAQ, per germline (reference sequence). The V and J ends lost 4 bases and 2 bases respectively, with 6 bases between them. CDR3 size: 13 residues. CDR3 nucleotide sequence: TGTGCCAGCAGCTCAAACGCTGGAAACACCATATATTTT. Residues: CASSSNAGNTIYF. Supplemented by reference TRBV7-7 and TRBJ1-3, the full variable domain reads GAGVSQSPRYKVTKRGQDVTLRCDPISSHATLYWYQQALGQGPEFLTYFNYEAQPDKSGLPSDRFSAERPEGSISTLTIQRTEQRDSAMYRCASSSNAGNTIYFGEGSWLTVV.

The chain joins TRBV30 to TRBJ1-1, with TRBD1 identical over 9 bases. Germline CDR1 reads GTSNPN; CDR2 reads SVGIG (reference sequence). V shed 5 bases, J shed 9 bases, and the junction held 10 bases outside the gene matches. This CDR3 contains 13 residues. The CDR3 loop is CAWSGTGRDQAFF. The CDR3 DNA sequence: TGTGCCTGGTCTGGGACAGGGAGGGATCAAGCTTTCTTT.

The chain has TRBV18 and TRBJ1-1; 10 bases are shared with TRBD1. Trimming took 5 bases from V and 0 from J; bases not matched to a gene: 6. The CDR3 consists of 16 residues. CDR1 is KGHSH and CDR2 is LQKENI in the germline V gene. The CDR3 coding sequence is TGTGCCAGCTCAGAGACAGGGGGCCCTATGAACACTGAAGCTTTCTTT. Its protein product is CASSETGGPMNTEAFF.

This clone appeared a single time. The chain recombines TRBV29-1 with TRBJ2-7; no firm D call. The V gene lost 1 base and the J gene lost 0 bases, with 7 bases spanning the gap. The CDR3 has 13 residues. The germline V gene has CDR1 SQVTM and CDR2 ANQGSEA. CDR3 loop: CSVEAGLSYEQYF. For the CDR3, the DNA is TGCAGCGTTGAAGCAGGCCTCTCCTACGAGCAGTACTTC.

The V and J genes are TRBV5-1 and TRBJ2-3; TRBD2 aligns across 13 bases. Germline CDR1 SGHRS, CDR2 YFSETQ. V shed 4 bases, J shed 6 bases, and the junction held 5 bases outside the gene matches. CDR3 length: 15 residues. CDR3: CASSPGTSGKDTQYF. CDR3 sequence (DNA): TGCGCCAGCAGCCCCGGGACTAGCGGGAAGGATACGCAGTATTTT.

CDR3 amino acids: CASSLFSGRHTGELFF. The CDR3 DNA follows: TGTGCCAGCAGTTTATTTTCGGGCAGGCACACCGGGGAGCTGTTTTTT. The chain combines TRBV28 with TRBJ2-2, with D uncertain. The V gene's germline CDR1 is MDHEN and CDR2 SYDVKM. Trimming cost V 1 base and J 3 bases, with 12 bases left between them. The CDR3 spans 16 residues.

This clone was seen only once. The genes are TRBV19 and TRBJ1-1; D possibly corresponds to TRBD1 (6 bases). The CDR3 is 13 residues long. With 5 bases removed from V and 8 bases from J, the gap between germline ends came to 15 bases. Germline-derived CDR1 and CDR2 are LNHDA and SQIVND (reference sequence). The chain's CDR3 is CASSFPQGYEAFF. The CDR3 nucleotides are TGTGCCAGTAGTTTCCCCCAGGGGTACGAAGCTTTCTTT.

This chain joins TRBV24-1 and TRBJ2-1, with 9 bases matching TRBD2. This CDR3 comprises 15 residues. With 5 bases clipped from V and 3 bases from J, the junction kept 4 bases outside the gene matches. From germline, CDR1 is KGHDR and CDR2 SFDVKD. The CDR3 region is CATSGGLAVYNEQFF. The DNA for the CDR3 is TGTGCCACCAGTGGGGGACTAGCCGTCTACAATGAGCAGTTCTTC.

The chain employs TRBV5-1 and TRBJ2-1; 7 bases are shared with TRBD1. Per the germline V gene, CDR1 is SGHRS and CDR2 is YFSETQ. This CDR3 is built from 16 residues. Germline trimming cut 5 bases from V and 5 bases from J; bases unmatched to any gene: 13. CDR3 residues: CASRAGGDLDNNEQFF. The CDR3 region has the DNA TGCGCCAGCAGGGCAGGGGGTGACCTTGATAACAATGAGCAGTTCTTC.

This clone has just one count. The gene calls are TRBV19 and TRBJ1-1; D not resolved. V was pared by 8 bases and J by 4 bases, with 14 bases between. From germline, CDR1 is LNHDA and CDR2 SQIVND (reference sequence). The CDR3 sequence is 13 residues long. The DNA of the CDR3 is TGTGCCAGTCAGTATCGGGGTACCACTGAAGCTTTCTTT. Translation gives CASQYRGTTEAFF.

V and J are TRBV19 and TRBJ2-1, with D hard to call. With 5 bases removed from V and 5 bases from J, the gap between germline ends came to 10 bases. Germline assignment: CDR1 LNHDA and CDR2 SQIVND (reference sequence). This CDR3 comprises 13 residues. The CDR3 DNA sequence: TGTGCCAGTAGTCCTTCCAGAGACAATGAGCAGTTCTTC. It translates to CASSPSRDNEQFF.

The gene calls are TRBV7-9 and TRBJ1-4, with 9 bases lining up with TRBD1. The CDR3 contains 14 residues. Germline V lookup: CDR1 SEHNR, CDR2 FQNEAQ (reference sequence). The V and J ends lost 5 bases and 8 bases, in that order; junction bases with no gene match: 6. The CDR3 DNA follows: TGTGCCAGCAGCAAGGGACAGGGAAGGGAAAAACTGTTTTTT. Its protein product is CASSKGQGREKLFF.

The chain recombines TRBV4-1 with TRBJ1-6; TRBD1 matches 7 bases. Germline trimming cut 0 bases from V and 5 bases from J; bases unmatched to any gene: 4. Germline assignment: CDR1 MGHRA and CDR2 YSYEKL. The CDR3 is 16 residues long. The CDR3 DNA reads as TGCGCCAGCAGCCAAGAGACAGGGTTGGATAATTCACCCCTCCACTTT. The encoded protein is CASSQETGLDNSPLHF.

This clone was picked up one time. V is TRBV7-9 and J is TRBJ2-1; TRBD2 matches at 9 bases. The trim removed 6 bases at V and 1 base at J, leaving 16 bases unmatched. Per the germline V gene, CDR1 is SEHNR and CDR2 is FQNEAQ (reference sequence). This CDR3 is built from 19 residues. CDR3 in DNA: TGTGCCAGCAGTAACTCCGGGGGTAGCGGGAGAATATCCTACAATGAGCAGTTCTTC. Translation gives CASSNSGGSGRISYNEQFF.

The rearrangement joins TRBV5-6 to TRBJ1-3; D not resolved. This CDR3 contains 14 residues. V lost 1 base and J lost 1, with 6 bases in between. Germline V lookup: CDR1 SGHDT, CDR2 YYEEEE. The CDR3 spells CASSLWGSGNTIYF. The CDR3, as DNA: TGTGCCAGCAGCTTGTGGGGTTCTGGAAACACCATATATTTT. The full variable domain, rest sourced from reference TRBV5-6 and TRBJ1-3, is DAGVTQSPTHLIKTRGQQVTLRCSPKSGHDTVSWYQQALGQGPQFIFQYYEEEERQRGNFPDRFSGHQFPNYSSELNVNALLLGDSALYLCASSLWGSGNTIYFGEGSWLTVV.

A single count supports this clone. V usage is TRBV9 and J usage is TRBJ2-1; D gene unclear. This CDR3 has 14 amino acids. The V end lost 0 bases, the J end lost 4 bases, and 8 bases lay between the germline ends. Per germline, CDR1 SGDLS and CDR2 YYNGEE. DNA of the CDR3: TGTGCCAGCAGCGTAGAGGTGAGATACAATGAGCAGTTCTTC. Translating it yields CASSVEVRYNEQFF.

J is TRBJ1-6 and V is TRBV4-1; D ambiguous. This CDR3 region has 14 residues. Germline lookup yields CDR1 MGHRA and CDR2 YSYEKL. V gave up 1 base and J gave up 9 bases, with 10 bases separating them. CDR3 sequence (DNA): TGCGCCAGCAGCCAAGTGGGAACGGCTTCACCCCTCCACTTT. Translation gives CASSQVGTASPLHF.

The chain combines TRBV12-3 or TRBV12-4 with TRBJ2-2; no reliable D call. The CDR3 has 12 amino acids. V was clipped by 3 bases and J by 6 bases, with 5 bases between them. Written as DNA, the CDR3 is TGTGCCAGCAGTTTTATTCCCGGGGAGCTGTTTTTT. Translation gives CASSFIPGELFF.

The V gene is TRBV9, the J gene TRBJ1-2; the D gene is possibly TRBD1 (5 bases). The CDR3 has 14 amino acids. Germline CDR1 SGDLS, CDR2 YYNGEE. Trimming removed 4 bases at V and 8 bases at J, with 18 bases between. The CDR3 loop is CASSYALWGRGYTF. The DNA of the CDR3 is TGTGCCAGCAGCTATGCATTGTGGGGACGAGGCTACACCTTC.

The gene calls are TRBV3-1 (or the pseudogene TRBV3-2) and TRBJ1-1; D unresolved. Germline V lookup: CDR1 LGHDT, CDR2 YNNKEL (reference sequence). Trimming took 1 base from V and 3 from J, leaving 6 bases between them. This CDR3 spans 13 amino acids. The CDR3 region is CASSQVYYTEAFF. The CDR3 DNA reads as TGTGCCAGCAGCCAAGTCTACTACACTGAAGCTTTCTTT.